What follows are 10 T cell receptor beta chains derived from one specimen sequenced in a study of patients and donors after allogeneic stem cell transplantation. TCRdb reanalysed the RT-PCR reads using MiXCR and keeps one entry per CDR3 protein. The repertoire holds approximately 170,000 distinct CDR3 sequences, about a quarter seen once, with roughly a quarter in the top ten. The sequencing input was blood, either unsorted or a sorted T cell fraction (not recorded which). Receptor source: a human donor who was either an allogeneic HSCT recipient or a stem cell or donor lymphocyte infusion donor (not recorded which). It is not recorded whose cells these are; they may come from a transplant donor.

This chain joins TRBV5-1 and TRBJ1-4; D perhaps matches TRBD1 (6 bases). Per germline, CDR1 SGHRS and CDR2 YFSETQ. Trimming removed 0 bases at V and 7 bases at J, with 13 bases between. The length of the CDR3 is 15 residues. The CDR3 here is CASSLEGVLSEKLFF. The DNA of the CDR3 is TGCGCCAGCAGCTTGGAGGGGGTTCTGAGTGAAAAACTGTTTTTT.

The V call is TRBV20-1, the J call TRBJ2-3; a weak D match, TRBD2 (6 bases). There are 15 residues in the CDR3. In germline, CDR1 is DFQATT, CDR2 SNEGSKA (reference sequence). With 2 bases removed from V and 2 bases from J, the gap between germline ends came to 14 bases. The DNA for the CDR3 is TGCAGTGCTAGAACAAGCGGGCCCGACACAGATACGCAGTATTTT. This sequence encodes CSARTSGPDTDTQYF.

This clonotype occurred many times. V usage is TRBV12-3 or TRBV12-4 and J usage is TRBJ1-5; D uncertain. CDR3 size: 15 residues. Trimming pared 5 bases from V and 1 base from J, leaving 12 bases between. CDR3 nucleotide sequence: TGTGCCAGCAGTCTGGGTCTGGCGAGCAATCAGCCCCAGCATTTT. Translated: CASSLGLASNQPQHF.

V is TRBV6-6 and J is TRBJ2-7, with D possibly matching TRBD1 (6 bases). V was shortened by 5 bases and J by 2 bases, with 16 bases between the two germline ends. CDR1 is MNHNY and CDR2 is SVGAGI in the germline V gene (reference sequence). The CDR3 length is 15 residues. The CDR3 protein is CASSKVIPGAYEQYF. As DNA, the CDR3 is TGTGCCAGCAGTAAAGTGATTCCAGGGGCCTACGAGCAGTACTTC.

This clonotype appeared once. The genes are TRBV6-5 and TRBJ2-3, with D tentatively TRBD1 (5 bases). Trimming took 0 bases from V and 5 from J, leaving 18 bases between them. Germline V lookup: CDR1 MNHEY, CDR2 SVGAGI. The CDR3 sequence is 17 residues long. The CDR3 bases are TGTGCCAGCAGTTACTCCCTAGTTAGGGGCTGGGGAGATACGCAGTATTTT. As protein: CASSYSLVRGWGDTQYF.

The chain carries TRBV11-2 and TRBJ1-2; D gene ambiguous. CDR1 and CDR2 (germline): SGHAT, FQNNGV. The CDR3 length is 17 residues. Trimming cost V 5 bases and J 4 bases, with 23 bases left between them. CDR3 sequence (DNA): TGTGCCAGCAGCGCCGCAAGATCGGATCCCATCGCCTATGGCTACACCTTC. Translated: CASSAARSDPIAYGYTF.

This clonotype was counted between two and nine times. The gene calls are TRBV11-2 and TRBJ2-3; no definite D call. V lost 4 bases to trimming and J lost 4 bases, with 6 bases between them. From germline, CDR1 is SGHAT and CDR2 FQNNGV. The CDR3 is made up of 12 amino acids. CDR3 sequence (DNA): TGTGCCAGCAGCTCTGGGGCAGATACGCAGTATTTT. This gives the protein CASSSGADTQYF.

This clonotype was observed a few times. The chain combines TRBV11-2 with TRBJ2-3; possible D gene TRBD2, 6 bases. V lost 4 bases to trimming and J lost 0 bases, with 11 bases between them. The CDR3 covers 15 residues. Germline V lookup: CDR1 SGHAT, CDR2 FQNNGV. The CDR3 protein is CASSSWRESTDTQYF. The CDR3 DNA reads as TGTGCCAGCAGCTCGTGGCGGGAAAGCACAGATACGCAGTATTTT. The variable domain in full, with the rest retrieved from reference TRBV11-2 and TRBJ2-3, is EAGVAQSPRYKIIEKRQSVAFWCNPISGHATLYWYQQILGQGPKLLIQFQNNGVVDDSQLPKDRFSAERLKGVDSTLKIQPAKLEDSAVYLCASSSWRESTDTQYFGPGTRLTVL.

The chain employs TRBV27 and TRBJ2-5; weak D call: TRBD2 (5 bases). CDR3 length equals 15 residues. The germline V gene has CDR1 MNHEY and CDR2 SMNVEV (reference sequence). The germline V and J ends were trimmed by 5 bases and 5 bases, with 18 bases remaining between them. CDR3 in DNA: TGTGCCAGCAGTCGTCGGACTTACCGCCAGGAGACCCAGTACTTC. Translating gives CASSRRTYRQETQYF.

The chain is built from TRBV19 and TRBJ2-7, with 10 nucleotides matching TRBD2. The ends lost 0 bases at V and 5 bases at J; junction bases unmatched: 10. The CDR3 is made up of 17 amino acids. In germline, CDR1 is LNHDA, CDR2 SQIVND (reference sequence). The CDR3 region is CASSIDGVAGGFDEQYF. The CDR3, as DNA: TGTGCCAGTAGTATAGATGGGGTAGCGGGAGGTTTTGACGAGCAGTACTTC.